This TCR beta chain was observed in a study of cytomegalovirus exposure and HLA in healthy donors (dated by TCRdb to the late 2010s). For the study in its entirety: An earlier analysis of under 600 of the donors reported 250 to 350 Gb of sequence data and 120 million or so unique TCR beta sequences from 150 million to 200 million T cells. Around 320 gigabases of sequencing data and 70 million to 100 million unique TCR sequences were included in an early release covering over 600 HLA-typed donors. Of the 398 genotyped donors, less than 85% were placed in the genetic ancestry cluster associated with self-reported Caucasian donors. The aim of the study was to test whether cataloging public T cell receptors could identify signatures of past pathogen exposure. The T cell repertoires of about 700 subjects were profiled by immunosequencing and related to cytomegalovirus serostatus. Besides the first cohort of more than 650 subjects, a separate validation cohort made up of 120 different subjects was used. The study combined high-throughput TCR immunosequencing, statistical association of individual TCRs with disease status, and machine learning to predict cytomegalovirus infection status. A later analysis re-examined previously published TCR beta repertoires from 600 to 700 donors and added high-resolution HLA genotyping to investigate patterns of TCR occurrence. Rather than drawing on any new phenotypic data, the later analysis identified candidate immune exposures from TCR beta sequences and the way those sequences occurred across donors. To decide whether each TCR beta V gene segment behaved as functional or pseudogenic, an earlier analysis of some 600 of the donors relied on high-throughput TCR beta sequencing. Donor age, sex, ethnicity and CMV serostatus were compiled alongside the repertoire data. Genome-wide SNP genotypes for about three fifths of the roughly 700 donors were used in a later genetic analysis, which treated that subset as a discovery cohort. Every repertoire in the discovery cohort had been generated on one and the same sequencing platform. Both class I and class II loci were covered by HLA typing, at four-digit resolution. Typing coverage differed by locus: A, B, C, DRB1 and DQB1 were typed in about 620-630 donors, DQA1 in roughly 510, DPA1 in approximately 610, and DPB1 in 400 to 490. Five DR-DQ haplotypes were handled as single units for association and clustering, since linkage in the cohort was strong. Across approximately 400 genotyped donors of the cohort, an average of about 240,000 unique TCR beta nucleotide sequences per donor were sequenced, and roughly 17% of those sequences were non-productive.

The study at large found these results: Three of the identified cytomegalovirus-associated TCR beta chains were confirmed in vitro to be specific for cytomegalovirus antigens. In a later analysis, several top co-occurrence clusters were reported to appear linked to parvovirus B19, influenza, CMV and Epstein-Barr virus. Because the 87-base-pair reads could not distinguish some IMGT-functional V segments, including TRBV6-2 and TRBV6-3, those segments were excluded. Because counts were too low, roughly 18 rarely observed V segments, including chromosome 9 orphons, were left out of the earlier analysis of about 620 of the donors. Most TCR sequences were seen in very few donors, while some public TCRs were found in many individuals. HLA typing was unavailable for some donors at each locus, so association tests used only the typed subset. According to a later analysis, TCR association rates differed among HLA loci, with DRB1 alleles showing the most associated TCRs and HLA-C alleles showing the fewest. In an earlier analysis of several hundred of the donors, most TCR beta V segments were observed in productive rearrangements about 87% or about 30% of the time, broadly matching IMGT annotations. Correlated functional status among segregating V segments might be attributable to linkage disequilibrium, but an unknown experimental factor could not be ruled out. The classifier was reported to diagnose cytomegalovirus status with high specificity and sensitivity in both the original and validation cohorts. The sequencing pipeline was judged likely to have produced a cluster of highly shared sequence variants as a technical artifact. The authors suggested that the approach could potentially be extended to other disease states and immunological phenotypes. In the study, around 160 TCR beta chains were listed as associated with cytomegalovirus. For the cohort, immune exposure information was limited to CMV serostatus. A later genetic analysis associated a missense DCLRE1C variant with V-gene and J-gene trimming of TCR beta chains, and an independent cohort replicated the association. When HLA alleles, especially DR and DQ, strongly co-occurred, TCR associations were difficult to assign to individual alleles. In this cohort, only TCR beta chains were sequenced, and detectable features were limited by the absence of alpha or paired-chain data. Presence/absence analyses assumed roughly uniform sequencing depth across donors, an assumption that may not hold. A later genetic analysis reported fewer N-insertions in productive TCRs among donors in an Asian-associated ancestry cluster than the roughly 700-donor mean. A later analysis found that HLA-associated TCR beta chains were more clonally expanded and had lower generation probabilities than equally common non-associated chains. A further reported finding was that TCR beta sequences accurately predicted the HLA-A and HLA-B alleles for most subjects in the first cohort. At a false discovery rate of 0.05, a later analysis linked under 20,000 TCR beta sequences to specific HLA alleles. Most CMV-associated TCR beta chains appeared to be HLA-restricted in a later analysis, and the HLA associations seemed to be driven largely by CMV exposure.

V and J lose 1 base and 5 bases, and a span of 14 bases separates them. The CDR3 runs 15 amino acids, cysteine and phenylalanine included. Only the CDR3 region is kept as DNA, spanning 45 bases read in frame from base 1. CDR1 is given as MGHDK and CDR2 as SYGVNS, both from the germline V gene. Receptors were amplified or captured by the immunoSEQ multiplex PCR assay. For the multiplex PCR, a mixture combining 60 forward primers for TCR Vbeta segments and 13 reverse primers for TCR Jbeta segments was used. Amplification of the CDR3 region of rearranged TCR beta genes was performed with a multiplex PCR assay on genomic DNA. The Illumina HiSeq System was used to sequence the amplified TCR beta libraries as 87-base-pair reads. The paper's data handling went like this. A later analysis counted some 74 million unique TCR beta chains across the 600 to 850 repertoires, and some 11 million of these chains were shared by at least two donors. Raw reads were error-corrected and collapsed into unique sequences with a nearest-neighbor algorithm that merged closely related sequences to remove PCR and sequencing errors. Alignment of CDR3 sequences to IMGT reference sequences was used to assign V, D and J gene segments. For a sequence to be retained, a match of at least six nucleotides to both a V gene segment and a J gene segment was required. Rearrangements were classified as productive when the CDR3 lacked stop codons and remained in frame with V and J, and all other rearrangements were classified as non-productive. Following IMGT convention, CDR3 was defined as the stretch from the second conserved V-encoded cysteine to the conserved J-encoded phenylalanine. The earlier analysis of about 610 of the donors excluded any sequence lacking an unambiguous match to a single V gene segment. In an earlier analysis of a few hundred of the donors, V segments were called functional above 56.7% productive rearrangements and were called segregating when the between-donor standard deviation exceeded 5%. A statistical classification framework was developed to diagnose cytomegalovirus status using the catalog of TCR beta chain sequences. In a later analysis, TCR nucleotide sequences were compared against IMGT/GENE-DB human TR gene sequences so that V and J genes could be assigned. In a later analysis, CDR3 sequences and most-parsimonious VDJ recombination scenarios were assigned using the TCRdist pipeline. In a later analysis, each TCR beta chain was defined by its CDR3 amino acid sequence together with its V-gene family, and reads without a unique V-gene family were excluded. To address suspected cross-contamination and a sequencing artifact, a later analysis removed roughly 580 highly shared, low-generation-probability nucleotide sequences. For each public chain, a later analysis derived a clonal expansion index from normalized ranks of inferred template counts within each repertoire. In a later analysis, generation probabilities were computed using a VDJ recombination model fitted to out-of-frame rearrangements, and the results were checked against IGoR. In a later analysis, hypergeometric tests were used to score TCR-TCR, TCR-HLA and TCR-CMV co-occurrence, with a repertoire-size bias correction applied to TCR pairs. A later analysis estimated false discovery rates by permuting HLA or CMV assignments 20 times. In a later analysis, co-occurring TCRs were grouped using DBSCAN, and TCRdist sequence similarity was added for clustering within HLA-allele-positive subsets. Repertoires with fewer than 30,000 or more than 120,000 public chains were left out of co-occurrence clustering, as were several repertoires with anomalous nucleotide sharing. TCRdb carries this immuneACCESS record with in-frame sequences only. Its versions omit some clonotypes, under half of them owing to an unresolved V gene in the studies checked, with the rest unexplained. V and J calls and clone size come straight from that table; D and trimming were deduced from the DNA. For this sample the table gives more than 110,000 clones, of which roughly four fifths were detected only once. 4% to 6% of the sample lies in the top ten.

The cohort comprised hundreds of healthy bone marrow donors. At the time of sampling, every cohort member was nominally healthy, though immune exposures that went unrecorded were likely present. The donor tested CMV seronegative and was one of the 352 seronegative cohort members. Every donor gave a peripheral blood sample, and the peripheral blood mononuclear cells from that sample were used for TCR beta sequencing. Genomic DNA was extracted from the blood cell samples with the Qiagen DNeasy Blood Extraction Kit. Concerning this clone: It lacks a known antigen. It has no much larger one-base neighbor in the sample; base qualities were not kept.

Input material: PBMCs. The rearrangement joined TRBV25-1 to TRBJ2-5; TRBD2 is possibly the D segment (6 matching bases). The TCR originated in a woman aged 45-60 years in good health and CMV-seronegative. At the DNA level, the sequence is TGTGCCAGCAGTGAATTCGGGGGTGGTACGGAGACCCAGTACTTC. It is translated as CASSEFGGGTETQYF.